Following are 10 T cell receptor beta chains from one sample sequenced in a study of blood T cell dynamics during melanoma immunotherapy. As for time point: week 3, after first cycle of checkpoint inhibitor. Sequenced by immunoSEQ multiplex PCR; TCRdb stores in-frame clones only, minus some. The sample shows roughly 10,000 clones, roughly 89% of them seen only once. The sequences come from blood, collected from a patient treated with checkpoint blockade. The receptors shown here come from a human donor with melanoma.

The genes are TRBV28 and TRBJ2-7, with 7 bases identical to TRBD1. The germline gives CDR1 MDHEN, CDR2 SYDVKM. This CDR3 comprises 14 residues. V shed 1 base, J shed 5 bases, and the junction held 5 bases outside the gene matches. The CDR3 reads CASSLLGRGNEQYF. Written as DNA, the CDR3 is TGTGCCAGCAGTTTATTGGGCAGGGGGAACGAGCAGTACTTC.

The rearrangement uses TRBV2 and TRBJ2-2; possible D gene TRBD2, 5 bases. With 11 bases removed from V and 6 bases from J, the gap between germline ends came to 16 bases. Germline values: CDR1 SNHLY, CDR2 FYNNEI. This CDR3 is 13 amino acids long. The CDR3 region is CAAKEAKPGELFF. The CDR3 DNA follows: TGTGCCGCTAAGGAGGCGAAACCCGGGGAGCTGTTTTTT.

V gene TRBV18 combines with J gene TRBJ2-7, with D possibly matching TRBD2 (5 bases). The CDR3 length is 12 residues. The germline V gene has CDR1 KGHSH and CDR2 LQKENI. The germline V and J ends were trimmed by 1 base and 6 bases, with 7 bases remaining between them. The CDR3 sequence: CASSPRRGEQYF. DNA of the CDR3: TGTGCCAGCTCACCACGACGGGGCGAGCAGTACTTC.

This clone was seen only a few times. This chain links TRBV9 with TRBJ2-2, with D possibly TRBD2 on 5 matching bases. Germline loops: CDR1 SGDLS, CDR2 YYNGEE. V gave up 0 bases and J gave up 4 bases, with 7 bases separating them. This CDR3 contains 14 residues. The CDR3 is CASSVGGSTGELFF. CDR3 coding DNA: TGTGCCAGCAGCGTAGGAGGGAGCACCGGGGAGCTGTTTTTT.

The chain combines TRBV29-1 with TRBJ2-1; D uncertain. The germline V gene has CDR1 SQVTM and CDR2 ANQGSEA. Trimming removed 8 bases at V and 0 bases at J, with 8 bases between. The CDR3 length is 12 residues. The CDR3 loop is CSHGRSYNEQFF. The CDR3 DNA reads TGCAGCCATGGGCGCTCCTACAATGAGCAGTTCTTC.

This clone turned up a few times. The rearrangement joins TRBV6-5 to TRBJ1-2; D unresolved. The germline V gene has CDR1 MNHEY and CDR2 SVGAGI. Trimming removed 0 bases from V and 8 bases from J, with 10 bases in between. The CDR3 is 13 residues long. The CDR3 region is CASSYSNSRGYTF. For the CDR3, the DNA is TGTGCCAGCAGTTACTCGAACTCCCGAGGCTACACCTTC.

This clone has just a few counts. The gene calls are TRBV28 and TRBJ1-5; the match to TRBD1 covers 8 bases. The ends lost 3 bases at V and 7 bases at J; junction bases unmatched: 8. There are 15 residues in the CDR3. Per the germline V gene, CDR1 is MDHEN and CDR2 is SYDVKM. The CDR3 nucleotides are TGTGCCAGCAGTTTCCCCGACAGGGGTTGGCAGCCCCAGCATTTT. It specifies CASSFPDRGWQPQHF.

This clone showed up just a few times. V and J are TRBV9 and TRBJ2-5; TRBD1 might be the D (7 bases). In germline, CDR1 is SGDLS, CDR2 YYNGEE. The CDR3 extends over 15 amino acids. Between the trimmed V and J ends, which lost 3 bases and 0 bases, there was a span of 12 bases. CDR3 sequence reads: CASSEGAGNQETQYF. The CDR3 DNA reads as TGTGCCAGCAGCGAGGGGGCGGGGAACCAAGAGACCCAGTACTTC.

The rearrangement uses TRBV11-2 and TRBJ2-5; D is perhaps TRBD1 (5 bases). Deletions cut 7 bases from V and 3 bases from J, with 12 bases between. This CDR3 is 13 amino acids long. CDR1 is SGHAT, CDR2 FQNNGV, per germline. The CDR3, as DNA: TGTGCCAGCACCCACGCACAGGAAGAGACCCAGTACTTC. It encodes CASTHAQEETQYF.

This chain uses TRBV5-1 with TRBJ2-7, with D maybe TRBD2 (6 bases). Trimming left V 0 bases short and J 8 bases short, with 9 bases between. The germline V gene encodes CDR1 SGHRS and CDR2 YFSETQ. This CDR3 comprises 12 residues. The CDR3 sequence is CASSLGRGQQYF. The CDR3 bases are TGCGCCAGCAGCTTGGGGCGGGGACAGCAGTACTTC.